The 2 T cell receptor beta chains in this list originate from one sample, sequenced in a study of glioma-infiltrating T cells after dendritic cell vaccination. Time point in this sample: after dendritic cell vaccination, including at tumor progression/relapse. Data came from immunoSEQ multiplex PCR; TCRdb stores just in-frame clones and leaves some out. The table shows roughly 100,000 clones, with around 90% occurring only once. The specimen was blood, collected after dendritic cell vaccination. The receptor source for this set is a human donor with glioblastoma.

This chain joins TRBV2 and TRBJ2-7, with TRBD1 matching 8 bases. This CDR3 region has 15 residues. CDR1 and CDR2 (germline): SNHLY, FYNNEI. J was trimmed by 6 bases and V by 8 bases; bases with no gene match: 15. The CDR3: CASFGTPGTGGEQYF. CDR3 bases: TGTGCCAGCTTTGGAACTCCCGGGACAGGCGGCGAGCAGTACTTC.

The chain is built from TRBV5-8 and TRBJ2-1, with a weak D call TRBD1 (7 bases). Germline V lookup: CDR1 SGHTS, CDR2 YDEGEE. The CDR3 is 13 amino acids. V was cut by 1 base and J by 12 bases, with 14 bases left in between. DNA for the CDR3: TGTGCCAGCAGCTTGTTACAGGGGAGGTGGCAGTTCTTC. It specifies CASSLLQGRWQFF.